This T cell receptor (beta chain) appears in the sequencing data of a study of cytomegalovirus exposure and HLA in healthy donors. Donors were ostensibly healthy at sampling, although undocumented immune exposures were probable. Broader study findings: Earlier findings revealed that most TCR beta V segments proved productive either about 87% or about 30% of the time.

The PCR made use of 60 Vbeta and 13 Jbeta primers. Here immunoSEQ multiplex PCR was the method, and the copy in TCRdb shows in-frame clones only, minus some. The sample yields 90,000 to 150,000 clones, nearly 65% seen once. With respect to this clone: No antigen is known for it.

The V and J ends lost 3 bases and 0 bases respectively, with 9 bases between them. CDR1 and CDR2 (germline): GTSNPN, SVGIG (reference sequence). The CDR3 runs to 14 residues. The chain uses TRBV30 and TRBJ1-3; D is ambiguous. The sequence was obtained from a man in his forties or fifties in good health and CMV-seropositive. The sample comprised PBMCs. The CDR3 DNA reads TGTGCCTGGAGACTGGAGTTCTCTGGAAACACCATATATTTT. It codes for CAWRLEFSGNTIYF.